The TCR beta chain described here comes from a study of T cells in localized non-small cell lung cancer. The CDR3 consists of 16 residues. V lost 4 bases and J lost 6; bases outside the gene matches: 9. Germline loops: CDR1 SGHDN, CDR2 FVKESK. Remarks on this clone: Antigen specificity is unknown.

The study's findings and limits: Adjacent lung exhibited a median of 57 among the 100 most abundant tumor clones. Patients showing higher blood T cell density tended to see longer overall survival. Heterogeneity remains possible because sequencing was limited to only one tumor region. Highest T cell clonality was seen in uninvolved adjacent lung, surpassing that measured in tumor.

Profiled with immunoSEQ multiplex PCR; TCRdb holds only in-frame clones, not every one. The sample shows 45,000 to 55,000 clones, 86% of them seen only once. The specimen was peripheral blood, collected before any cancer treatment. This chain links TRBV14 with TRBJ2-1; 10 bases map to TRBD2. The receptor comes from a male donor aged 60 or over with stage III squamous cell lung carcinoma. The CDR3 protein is CASSPKRGGLINEQFF. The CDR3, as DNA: TGTGCCAGCAGCCCTAAGCGGGGGGGTCTGATCAATGAGCAGTTCTTC.